This T cell receptor (beta chain) was identified in a study of cytomegalovirus exposure and HLA in healthy donors. Losses at the gene ends were 5 bases for V and 5 bases for J; bases not matched to a gene: 7. The CDR3 is made up of 16 amino acids. The V gene's germline CDR1 is MNHNY and CDR2 SVGAGI (reference sequence). The study's findings and limits: The classifier, whose performance was assessed in both the original and validation cohorts, reportedly diagnosed cytomegalovirus status with high specificity and sensitivity. Rare sequences made up most TCRs, while some public TCRs were found in many donors.

Points on this clone: Its antigen remains unidentified.

The donors were members of the approximately 130-subject validation cohort (separate from the approximately 730-subject first cohort). Assay: immunoSEQ multiplex PCR; the TCRdb copy retains only in-frame clones and omits some. The sample includes around 150,000 clones, 85% to 90% of them seen just once. Sequenced input: PBMCs. This clonotype was obtained from a young man in good health and CMV-seronegative. The J gene is TRBJ2-3, the V gene TRBV6-6; 13 positions match TRBD2. The chain's CDR3 is CASSPTLAGGQDTQYF. CDR3 nucleotides: TGTGCCAGCAGTCCTACACTAGCGGGAGGGCAAGATACGCAGTATTTT.